Reported below is one T cell receptor beta chain. Trimming took off 0 bases at V and 7 bases at J, with 4 bases between the two ends. CDR3 length: 11 residues. Germline CDR1 is DFQATT and CDR2 is SNEGSKA (reference sequence). The source of the sample is a study of beta chain features in type 1 diabetes. Study overall: The number of sorted cells examined across all samples was approximately 110,000,000.

Sorting based on CD45RO/CCR7/CD25/CD127/CD95/CD27 separated CD4+ naive, central memory, regulatory and stem cell-like memory cells. The entirety of the isolated RNA underwent reverse transcription, so expressed TCRB transcripts were sequenced. Some clones are missing from TCRdb's copy, which holds only in-frame ones; the method was immunoSEQ multiplex PCR. The sample holds about 240,000 clones; 25% to 30% are singletons and the top ten take approximately 4%. Sequencing used central memory CD4+ T cells from blood. The receptor comes from a man aged 25-45 years in good health. The chain uses TRBV20-1 and TRBJ2-1; D is unclear. CDR3 sequence reads: CSARDPNEQFF. CDR3 nucleotides: TGCAGTGCTAGAGATCCAAATGAGCAGTTCTTC.